The TCR beta chain described here comes from a study of blood T cells in healthy people across ages. The use of a sample-barcoded 5' primer and a J-beta primer mix characterized a second PCR of roughly 7 to 11 cycles. TCRdb redid the calling of the 5' RACE reads with MiXCR, one entry per CDR3 protein. The repertoire includes more than 700,000 distinct CDR3 sequences, 46% of them detected once, and about a sixth sits in the top ten. The sequenced material came from blood. The receptor was isolated from a man older than 75 in good health.

The DNA of the CDR3 is TGTGCCAGCAGCTTTCCATTCCCTAACAGGGGGCACACAGATACGCAGTATTTT. This translates into CASSFPFPNRGHTDTQYF. The chain couples TRBV7-8 to TRBJ2-3, with 9 bases matching TRBD1. This CDR3 is 18 amino acids long. The ends lost 3 bases at V and 2 bases at J; junction bases unmatched: 12. Germline CDR1 SGHVS, CDR2 FQNEAQ.